The 22 T cell receptor beta chains below come from one sample, sequenced in a study of blood T cells in healthy people across ages. Next came a second PCR, run for about 7 to 11 cycles, which used a sample-barcoded 5' primer along with a J-beta primer mix. A single record per CDR3 protein comes from TCRdb applying MiXCR to the 5' RACE reads. The sample lists some 1.7 million distinct CDR3 sequences; under 30% were seen once. The sequencing sample was made of blood. The receptors derive from a woman aged 25 to 39 in good health.

The gene calls are TRBV7-9 and TRBJ2-7; TRBD1 aligns across 9 bases. The J call may be incorrect, as the DNA end agrees better with TRBJ2-5. The CDR3 length is 15 residues. Germline CDR1 reads SEHNR; CDR2 reads FQNEAQ (reference sequence). The CDR3 bases are TGTGCCAGCAGCTTCCCGGACAGGGGCATTGAGACCCAGTACTTC. Protein sequence: CASSFPDRGIETQYF.

This clonotype is a singleton in its sample. Relative to the germline gene, one junction end is altered; a read error may explain this. The chain uses TRBV27 and TRBJ1-5; D remains unclear. The germline gives CDR1 MNHEY, CDR2 SMNVEV (reference sequence). The CDR3 runs to 14 residues. The DNA of the CDR3 is TGTGCCTGCAGTTTGAAAGGGTATAATCAGCCCCAGCATTTT. Its translation: CACSLKGYNQPQHF.

The V and J genes are TRBV7-9 and TRBJ1-1; a weak D match, TRBD1 (5 bases). The CDR3 sequence is 14 residues long. The V end lost 3 bases, the J end lost 4 bases, and 12 bases lay between the germline ends. Germline CDR1 is SEHNR and CDR2 is FQNEAQ (reference sequence). This CDR3 reads CASSFDRGATEAFF. The DNA for the CDR3 is TGTGCCAGCAGCTTCGATAGGGGTGCCACTGAAGCTTTCTTT.

The chain recombines TRBV7-9 with TRBJ2-7; D is ambiguous. Germline CDR1 SEHNR, CDR2 FQNEAQ (reference sequence). Trimming removed 2 bases at V and 2 bases at J, with 7 bases between. The CDR3 loop spans 13 amino acids. The DNA of the CDR3 is TGTGCCAGCAGCTTACACGGAGCCTACGAGCAGTACTTC. Protein sequence: CASSLHGAYEQYF.

J is TRBJ2-7 and V is TRBV3-1; TRBD1 agrees at 12 bases. Germline CDR1 is LGHDT and CDR2 is YNNKEL (reference sequence). The CDR3 loop spans 19 amino acids. V lost 4 bases to trimming and J lost 7 bases; unmatched junction nucleotides: 20. The CDR3, as DNA: TGTGCCAGCAGCCCGGCCATGGGGACAGGGGGCAACTCCTACGGGGAGCAGTACTTC. Amino acids: CASSPAMGTGGNSYGEQYF.

This clonotype came up many times. The V call is TRBV29-1, the J call TRBJ2-4; 10 bases match TRBD1. The junction had 3 bases not matched to a gene; V was cut back by 7 bases and J by 6 bases. There are 12 residues in the CDR3. Germline loops: CDR1 SQVTM, CDR2 ANQGSEA. The CDR3 is CSATGGGNIQYF. In DNA form, the CDR3 reads TGCAGCGCGACAGGGGGCGGAAACATTCAGTACTTC.

This clonotype was observed a handful of times. V gene TRBV4-1 combines with J gene TRBJ2-3; D is possibly TRBD2 (7 bases). The germline CDR1 and CDR2 sequences are MGHRA and YSYEKL. CDR3 length equals 15 residues. Trimming removed 0 bases from V and 6 bases from J, with 13 bases in between. Written as DNA, the CDR3 is TGCGCCAGCAGCCAAGAACCGGGGGGCTCGGATACGCAGTATTTT. The encoded protein is CASSQEPGGSDTQYF.

The rearrangement joins TRBV21-1 to TRBJ1-6; TRBD1, as called in the table, went unchecked against the DNA. TRBV21-1 is annotated as a pseudogene. This CDR3 is 14 amino acids long. The CDR3 DNA follows: TGTGCCAGCAGCAAAGAGGGGGGGGATTCACCCCTCCACTTT. Translation: CASSKEGGDSPLHF.

V usage is TRBV20-1 and J usage is TRBJ2-1; 11 positions match TRBD2. In germline, CDR1 is DFQATT, CDR2 SNEGSKA (reference sequence). The CDR3 consists of 15 residues. The V segment lost 7 bases and the J segment 4 bases; nucleotides outside the gene matches: 9. CDR3 amino acids: CSVEPGTSGYNEQFF. The CDR3 coding sequence is TGCAGTGTGGAGCCTGGGACTAGCGGTTACAATGAGCAGTTCTTC.

This chain joins TRBV30 and TRBJ2-1; tentatively, D is TRBD1 or TRBD2 (5 bases each). The CDR3 consists of 14 residues. The germline CDR1 and CDR2 sequences are GTSNPN and SVGIG (reference sequence). V was trimmed by 2 bases and J by 8 bases, leaving 16 bases between them. In nucleotides, the CDR3 is TGTGCCTGGAGTCTTAGTCCCCAGGGACATGAGCAGTTCTTC. Its protein product is CAWSLSPQGHEQFF.

This clonotype was seen at least ten times. V gene TRBV12-3 or TRBV12-4 combines with J gene TRBJ2-6; weak D call: TRBD1 (5 bases). Trimming took 6 bases from V and 0 from J, leaving 9 bases between them. This CDR3 contains 15 residues. The CDR3 sequence: CASRLDSSGANVLTF. The CDR3 DNA is TGTGCCAGCAGGCTAGACAGCTCTGGGGCCAACGTCCTGACTTTC.

This clonotype was seen repeatedly, ten times or more. V gene TRBV6-2 or TRBV6-3 combines with J gene TRBJ2-7; D might be TRBD1 (7 bases). The CDR3 sequence is 12 residues long. The germline V and J ends were trimmed by 6 bases and 4 bases, with 10 bases remaining between them. Germline CDR1 and CDR2: MNHEY and SVGEGT. CDR3 DNA: TGTGCCAGCAGGACAGGGAGGTACGAGCAGTACTTC. It translates to CASRTGRYEQYF.

This clonotype was counted many times. The CDR3 nucleotides are TGTGCCATCAGTGAAAGTGGGGGACCGTCCCGGGGTGAGCAGTTCTTC. Its translation: CAISESGGPSRGEQFF. The rearrangement joins TRBV10-3 to TRBJ2-1; D may match TRBD1 or TRBD2 (5 bases each). The CDR3 runs 16 residues. The germline V gene has CDR1 ENHRY and CDR2 SYGVKD. V lost 3 bases, J lost 9 bases, and 21 bases lay in between.

The chain is built from TRBV19 and TRBJ2-5, with D maybe TRBD2 (6 bases). The CDR3 length is 15 residues. The germline CDR1 and CDR2 sequences are LNHDA and SQIVND (reference sequence). V shed 3 bases and J shed 4 bases, with 15 bases lying between them. Written as DNA, the CDR3 is TGTGCCAGTAGTATGGGTCTAGCGCCCAGAGAGACCCAGTACTTC. Its translation is CASSMGLAPRETQYF.

CDR3 region: CSVTGVIRGYTF. In nucleotides, the CDR3 is TGCAGTGTAACAGGGGTGATAAGGGGCTACACCTTC. This chain joins TRBV20-1 and TRBJ1-2; TRBD1 matches 7 bases. With V trimmed by 7 bases and J by 8 bases, 10 bases remained unmatched. Germline V gene lookup returns CDR1 DFQATT and CDR2 SNEGSKA (reference sequence). The CDR3 covers 12 residues.

The V call is TRBV27, the J call TRBJ1-5; D is undetermined. The CDR3 covers 16 residues. Germline V gives CDR1 MNHEY, CDR2 SMNVEV (reference sequence). The V and J ends lost 5 bases and 0 bases respectively, with 14 bases between them. This chain's CDR3 is CASSPTGLHSNQPQHF. The DNA of the CDR3 is TGTGCCAGCAGTCCCACGGGGTTACATAGCAATCAGCCCCAGCATTTT.

This clonotype has just a few counts. The V gene is TRBV29-1, the J gene TRBJ2-1; D possibly corresponds to TRBD2 (5 bases). V shed 5 bases and J shed 7 bases, with 12 bases lying between them. The CDR3 runs to 12 residues. Germline values: CDR1 SQVTM, CDR2 ANQGSEA. The CDR3 here is CSVRTGMNEQFF. The CDR3 DNA reads as TGCAGCGTTAGGACCGGGATGAATGAGCAGTTCTTC.

In its sample, this clonotype was seen many times. V gene TRBV20-1 combines with J gene TRBJ2-7, with TRBD2 as a possible D gene (6 bases). The V gene's germline CDR1 is DFQATT and CDR2 SNEGSKA (reference sequence). The CDR3 loop spans 13 amino acids. Trimming left V 1 base short and J 3 bases short, with 10 bases between. The CDR3 DNA sequence: TGCAGTGCTAGAGGACTAGAGGGCTACGAGCAGTACTTC. This sequence encodes CSARGLEGYEQYF.

The V gene is TRBV7-2, the J gene TRBJ2-3, with TRBD2 matching 12 bases. The CDR3 contains 17 residues. From germline, CDR1 is SGHTA and CDR2 FQGNSA. J lost 4 bases, V lost 4 bases, and 9 bases had no gene match. DNA of the CDR3: TGTGCCAGCAGCTCCCCTGAGACTAGCGGGGGCGCAGATACGCAGTATTTT. This gives the protein CASSSPETSGGADTQYF.

The chain recombines TRBV12-3 or TRBV12-4 with TRBJ1-1; 7 bases are shared with TRBD1. The CDR3 has 14 residues. Trimming cost V 6 bases and J 3 bases; bases outside gene matches: 7. This CDR3 is CASRLVQGHTEAFF. CDR3 sequence (DNA): TGTGCCAGCAGACTGGTACAGGGGCACACTGAAGCTTTCTTT.

At least ten counts were recorded for this clonotype. The chain carries TRBV10-1 and TRBJ2-6; D call uncertain. This CDR3 spans 14 amino acids. Germline CDR1 and CDR2: WNHNN and SYGVQD (reference sequence). V lost 5 bases and J lost 3, with 8 bases in between. CDR3 in DNA: TGCGCCAGCAGTTCGGGCGATGGGGCCAACGTCCTGACTTTC. Encoded protein: CASSSGDGANVLTF.

This clonotype was counted a few times. The chain is built from TRBV6-6 and TRBJ1-5, with 9 nucleotides matching TRBD1. CDR3 length: 16 residues. The V gene end was trimmed by 4 bases and the J gene end by 4 bases; junction bases not matched to a gene: 8. Per germline, CDR1 MNHNY and CDR2 SVGAGI (reference sequence). CDR3 DNA: TGTGCCAGCAGTTTACAGGGGGCGAGTCGAAATCAGCCCCAGCATTTT. Its translation: CASSLQGASRNQPQHF.